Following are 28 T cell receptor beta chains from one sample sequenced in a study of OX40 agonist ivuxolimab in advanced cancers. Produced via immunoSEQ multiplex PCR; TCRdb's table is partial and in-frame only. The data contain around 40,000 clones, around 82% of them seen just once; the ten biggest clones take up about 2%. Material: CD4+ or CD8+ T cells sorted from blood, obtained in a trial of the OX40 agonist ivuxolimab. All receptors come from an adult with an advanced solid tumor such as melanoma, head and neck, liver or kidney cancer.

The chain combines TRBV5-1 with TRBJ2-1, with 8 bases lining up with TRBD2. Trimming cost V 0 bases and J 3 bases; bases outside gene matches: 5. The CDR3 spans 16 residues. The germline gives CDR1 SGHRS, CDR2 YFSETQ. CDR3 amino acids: CASSLAIAGGYNEQFF. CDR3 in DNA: TGCGCCAGCAGCTTGGCGATCGCGGGGGGCTACAATGAGCAGTTCTTC.

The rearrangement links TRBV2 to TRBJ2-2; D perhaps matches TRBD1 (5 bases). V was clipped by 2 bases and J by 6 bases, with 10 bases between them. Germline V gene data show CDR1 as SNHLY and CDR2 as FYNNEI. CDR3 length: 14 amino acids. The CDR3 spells CASSELLQAGELFF. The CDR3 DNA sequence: TGTGCCAGCAGTGAATTATTACAGGCCGGGGAGCTGTTTTTT.

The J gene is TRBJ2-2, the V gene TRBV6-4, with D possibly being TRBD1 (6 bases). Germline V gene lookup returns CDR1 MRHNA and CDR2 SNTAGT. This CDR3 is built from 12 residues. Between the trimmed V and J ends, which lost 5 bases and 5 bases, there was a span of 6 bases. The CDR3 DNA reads TGTGCCAGCAGTAGGGGGACCGGGGAGCTGTTTTTT. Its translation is CASSRGTGELFF.

CDR3 in amino acids: CAISATRQGSYEQYF. For the CDR3, the DNA is TGTGCCATCAGTGCGACACGACAGGGGTCCTACGAGCAGTACTTC. The V call is TRBV10-3, the J call TRBJ2-7; 8 bases map to TRBD1. The ends lost 4 bases at V and 1 base at J; junction bases unmatched: 6. This CDR3 is built from 15 residues. Germline V lookup: CDR1 ENHRY, CDR2 SYGVKD.

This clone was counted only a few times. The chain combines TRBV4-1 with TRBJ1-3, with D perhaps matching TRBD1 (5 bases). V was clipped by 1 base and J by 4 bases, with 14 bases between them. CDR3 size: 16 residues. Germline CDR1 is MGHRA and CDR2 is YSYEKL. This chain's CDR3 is CASSQGTAGGGNTIYF. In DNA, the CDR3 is TGCGCCAGCAGCCAAGGGACTGCCGGGGGGGGAAACACCATATATTTT.

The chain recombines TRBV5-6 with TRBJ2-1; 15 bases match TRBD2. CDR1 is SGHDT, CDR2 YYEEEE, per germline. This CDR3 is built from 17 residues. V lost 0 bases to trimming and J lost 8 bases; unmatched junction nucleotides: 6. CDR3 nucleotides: TGTGCCAGCAGCTTGGGGACTAGCGGGAGGGAAGTCGATGAGCAGTTCTTC. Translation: CASSLGTSGREVDEQFF.

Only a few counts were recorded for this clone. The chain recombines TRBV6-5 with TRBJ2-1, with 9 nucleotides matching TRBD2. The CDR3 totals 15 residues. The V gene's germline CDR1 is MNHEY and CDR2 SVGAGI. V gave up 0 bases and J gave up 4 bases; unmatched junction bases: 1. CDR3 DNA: TGTGCCAGCAGTTACTCGGCGGGAGGGTACAATGAGCAGTTCTTC. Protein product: CASSYSAGGYNEQFF.

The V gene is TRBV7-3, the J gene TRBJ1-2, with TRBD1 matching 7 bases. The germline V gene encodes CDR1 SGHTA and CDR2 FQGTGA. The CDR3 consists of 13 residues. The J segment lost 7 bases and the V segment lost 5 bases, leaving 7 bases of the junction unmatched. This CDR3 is CASSADRDSGYTF. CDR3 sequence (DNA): TGTGCCAGCAGCGCAGACAGGGATAGTGGCTACACCTTC.

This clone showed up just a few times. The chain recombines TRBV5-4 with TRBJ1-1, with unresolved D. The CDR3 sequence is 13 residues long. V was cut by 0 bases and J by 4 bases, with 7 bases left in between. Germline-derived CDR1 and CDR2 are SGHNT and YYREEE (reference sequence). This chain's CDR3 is CASSLAVLTEAFF. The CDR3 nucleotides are TGTGCCAGCAGCTTGGCCGTTCTCACTGAAGCTTTCTTT.

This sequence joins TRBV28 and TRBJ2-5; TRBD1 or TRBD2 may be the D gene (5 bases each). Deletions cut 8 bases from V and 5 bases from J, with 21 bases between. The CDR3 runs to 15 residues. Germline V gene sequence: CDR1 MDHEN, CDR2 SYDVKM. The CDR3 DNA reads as TGTGCCAGCTCCCTTGGGACCCAAGTCCCGGAGACCCAGTACTTC. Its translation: CASSLGTQVPETQYF.

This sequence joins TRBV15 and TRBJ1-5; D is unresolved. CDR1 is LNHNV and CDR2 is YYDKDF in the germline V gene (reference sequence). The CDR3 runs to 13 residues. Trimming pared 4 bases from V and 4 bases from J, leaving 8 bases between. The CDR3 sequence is CATSTTYNQPQHF. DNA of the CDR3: TGTGCCACCAGCACGACCTATAATCAGCCCCAGCATTTT.

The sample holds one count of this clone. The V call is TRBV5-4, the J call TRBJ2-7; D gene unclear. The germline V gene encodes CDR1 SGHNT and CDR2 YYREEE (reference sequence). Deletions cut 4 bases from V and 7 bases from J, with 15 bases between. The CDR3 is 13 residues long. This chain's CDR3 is CASSLPTLGEQYF. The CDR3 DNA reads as TGTGCCAGCAGCCTCCCGACTCTTGGGGAGCAGTACTTC.

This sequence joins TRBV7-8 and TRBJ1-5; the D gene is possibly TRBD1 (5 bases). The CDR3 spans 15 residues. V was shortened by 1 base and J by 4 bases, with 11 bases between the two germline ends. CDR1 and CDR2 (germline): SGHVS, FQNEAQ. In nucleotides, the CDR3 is TGTGCCAGCAGCTTAGTTGCGGCAGGGAATCAGCCCCAGCATTTT. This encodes CASSLVAAGNQPQHF.

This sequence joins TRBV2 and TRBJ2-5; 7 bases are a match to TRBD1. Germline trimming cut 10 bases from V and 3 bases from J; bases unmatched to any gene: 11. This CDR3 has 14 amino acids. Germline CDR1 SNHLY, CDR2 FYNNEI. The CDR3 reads CATNKGQSEETQYF. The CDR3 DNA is TGTGCCACCAACAAGGGACAGTCAGAAGAGACCCAGTACTTC. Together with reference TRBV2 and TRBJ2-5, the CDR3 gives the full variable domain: EPEVTQTPSHQVTQMGQEVILRCVPISNHLYFYWYRQILGQKVEFLVSFYNNEISEKSEIFDDQFSVERPDGSNFTLKIRSTKLEDSAMYFCATNKGQSEETQYFGPGTRLLVL.

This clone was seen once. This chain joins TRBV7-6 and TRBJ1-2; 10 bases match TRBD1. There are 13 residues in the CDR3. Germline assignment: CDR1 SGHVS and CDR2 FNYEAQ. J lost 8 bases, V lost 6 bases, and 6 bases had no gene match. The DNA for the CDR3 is TGTGCCAGCAGTCGACAGGGGGCGGAAGGCTACACCTTC. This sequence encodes CASSRQGAEGYTF.

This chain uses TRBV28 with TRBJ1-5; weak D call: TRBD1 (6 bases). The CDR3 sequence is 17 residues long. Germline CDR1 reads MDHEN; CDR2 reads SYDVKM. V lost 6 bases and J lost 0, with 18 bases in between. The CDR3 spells CASRLTTGTSSNQPQHF. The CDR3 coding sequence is TGTGCCAGCAGGTTAACCACCGGGACAAGTAGCAATCAGCCCCAGCATTTT.

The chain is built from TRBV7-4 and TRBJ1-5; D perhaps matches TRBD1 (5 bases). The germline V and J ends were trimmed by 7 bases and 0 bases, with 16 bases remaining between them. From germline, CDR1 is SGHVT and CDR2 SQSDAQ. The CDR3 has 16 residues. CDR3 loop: CASTYPGGDSNQPQHF. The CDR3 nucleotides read TGTGCCAGCACCTATCCGGGAGGGGATAGCAATCAGCCCCAGCATTTT.

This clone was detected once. The CDR3 here is CASSRSYATNYGYTF. The CDR3 bases are TGTGCCAGCAGCCGCTCCTATGCTACTAACTATGGCTACACCTTC. This chain connects TRBV6-5 to TRBJ1-2, with D hard to call. CDR1 is MNHEY and CDR2 is SVGAGI in the germline V gene. Trimming cost V 6 bases and J 0 bases, with 14 bases left between them. CDR3 length: 15 amino acids.

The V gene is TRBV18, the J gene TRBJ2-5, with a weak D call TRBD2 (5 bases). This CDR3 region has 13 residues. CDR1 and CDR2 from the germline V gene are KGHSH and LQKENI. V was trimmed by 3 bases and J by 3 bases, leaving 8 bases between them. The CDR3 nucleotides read TGTGCCAGCTCACCTTGGCGGGAAGAGACCCAGTACTTC. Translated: CASSPWREETQYF.

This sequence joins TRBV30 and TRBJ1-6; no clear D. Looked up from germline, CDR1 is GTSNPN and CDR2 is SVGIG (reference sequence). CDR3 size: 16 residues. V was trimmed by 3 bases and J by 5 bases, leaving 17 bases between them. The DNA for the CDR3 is TGTGCCTGGAGCGACGGGCCGAATAACCATAATTCACCCCTCCACTTT. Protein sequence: CAWSDGPNNHNSPLHF. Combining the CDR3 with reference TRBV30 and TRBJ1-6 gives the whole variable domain SQTIHQWPATLVQPVGSPLSLECTVEGTSNPNLYWYRQAAGRGLQLLFYSVGIGQISSEVPQNLSASRPQDRQFILSSKKLLLSDSGFYLCAWSDGPNNHNSPLHFGNGTRLTVT.

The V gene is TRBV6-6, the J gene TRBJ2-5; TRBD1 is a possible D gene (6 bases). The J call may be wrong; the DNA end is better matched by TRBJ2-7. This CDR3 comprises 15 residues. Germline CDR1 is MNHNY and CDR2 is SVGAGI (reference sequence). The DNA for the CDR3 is TGTGCCAGCAGCCCTAGACAGGCCGTAACGTACGAGCAGTACTTC. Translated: CASSPRQAVTYEQYF.

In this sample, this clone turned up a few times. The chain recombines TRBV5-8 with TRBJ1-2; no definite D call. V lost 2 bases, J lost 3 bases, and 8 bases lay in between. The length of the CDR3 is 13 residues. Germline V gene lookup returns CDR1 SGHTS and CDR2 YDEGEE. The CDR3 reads CASSFDGDYGYTF. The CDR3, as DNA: TGTGCCAGCAGCTTCGACGGGGACTATGGCTACACCTTC.

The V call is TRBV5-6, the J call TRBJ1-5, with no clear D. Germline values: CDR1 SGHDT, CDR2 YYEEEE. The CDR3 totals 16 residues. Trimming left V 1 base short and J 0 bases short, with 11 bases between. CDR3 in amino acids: CASSLTGTYSNQPQHF. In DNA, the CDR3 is TGTGCCAGCAGCTTGACGGGTACTTATAGCAATCAGCCCCAGCATTTT.

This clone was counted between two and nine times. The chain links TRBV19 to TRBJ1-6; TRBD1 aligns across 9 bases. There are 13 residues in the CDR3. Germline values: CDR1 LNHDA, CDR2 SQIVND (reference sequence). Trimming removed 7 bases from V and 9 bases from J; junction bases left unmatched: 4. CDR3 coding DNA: TGTGCCAGTATGGGACAGGGAAGTTCACCCCTCCACTTT. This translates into CASMGQGSSPLHF.

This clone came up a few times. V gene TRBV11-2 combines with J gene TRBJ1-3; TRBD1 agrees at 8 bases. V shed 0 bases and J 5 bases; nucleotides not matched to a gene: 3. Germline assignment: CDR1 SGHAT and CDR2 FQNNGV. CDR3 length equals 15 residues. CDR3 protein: CASSLDQGARNTIYF. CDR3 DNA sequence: TGTGCCAGCAGCTTAGATCAGGGGGCGAGAAACACCATATATTTT.

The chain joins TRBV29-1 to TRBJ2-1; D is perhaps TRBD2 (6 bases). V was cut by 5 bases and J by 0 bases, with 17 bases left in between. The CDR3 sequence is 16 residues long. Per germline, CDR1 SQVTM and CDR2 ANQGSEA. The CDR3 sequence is CSVRDYGGNSYNEQFF. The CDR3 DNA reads TGCAGCGTTCGCGACTATGGCGGGAACTCCTACAATGAGCAGTTCTTC.

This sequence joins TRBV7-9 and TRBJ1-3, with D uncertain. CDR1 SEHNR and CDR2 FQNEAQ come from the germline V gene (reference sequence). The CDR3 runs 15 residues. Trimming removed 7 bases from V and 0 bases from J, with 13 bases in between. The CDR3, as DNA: TGTGCCAGCACGCGAGATAGGAGCTCTGGAAACACCATATATTTT. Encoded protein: CASTRDRSSGNTIYF.

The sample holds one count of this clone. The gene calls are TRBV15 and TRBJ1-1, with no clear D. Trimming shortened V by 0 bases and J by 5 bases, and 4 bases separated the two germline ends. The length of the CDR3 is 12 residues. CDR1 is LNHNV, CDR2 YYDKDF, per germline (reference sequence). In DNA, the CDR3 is TGTGCCACCAGCAGAGATAGAACTGAAGCTTTCTTT. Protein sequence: CATSRDRTEAFF.